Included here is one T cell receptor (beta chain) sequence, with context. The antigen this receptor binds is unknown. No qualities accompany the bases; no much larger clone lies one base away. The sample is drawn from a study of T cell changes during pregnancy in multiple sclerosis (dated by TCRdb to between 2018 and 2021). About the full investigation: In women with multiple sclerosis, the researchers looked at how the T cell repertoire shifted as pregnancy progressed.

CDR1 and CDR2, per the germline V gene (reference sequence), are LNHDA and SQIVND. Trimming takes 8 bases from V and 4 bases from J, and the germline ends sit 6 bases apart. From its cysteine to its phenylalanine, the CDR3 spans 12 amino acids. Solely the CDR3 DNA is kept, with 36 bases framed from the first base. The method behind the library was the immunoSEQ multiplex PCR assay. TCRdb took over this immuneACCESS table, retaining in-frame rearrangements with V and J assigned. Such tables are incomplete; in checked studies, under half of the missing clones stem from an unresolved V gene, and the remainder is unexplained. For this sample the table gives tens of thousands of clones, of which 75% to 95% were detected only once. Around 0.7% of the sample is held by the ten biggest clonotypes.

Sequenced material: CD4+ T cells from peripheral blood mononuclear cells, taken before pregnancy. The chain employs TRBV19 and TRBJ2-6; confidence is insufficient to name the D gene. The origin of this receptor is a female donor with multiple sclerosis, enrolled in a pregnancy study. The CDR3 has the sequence CASRGGANVLTF. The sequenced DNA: TGTGCCAGTCGCGGCGGGGCCAACGTCCTGACTTTC. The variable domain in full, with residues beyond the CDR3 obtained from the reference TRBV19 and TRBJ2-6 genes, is DGGITQSPKYLFRKEGQNVTLSCEQNLNHDAMYWYRQDPGQGLRLIYYSQIVNDFQKGDIAEGYSVSREKKESFPLTVTSAQKNPTAFYLCASRGGANVLTFGAGSRLTVL.